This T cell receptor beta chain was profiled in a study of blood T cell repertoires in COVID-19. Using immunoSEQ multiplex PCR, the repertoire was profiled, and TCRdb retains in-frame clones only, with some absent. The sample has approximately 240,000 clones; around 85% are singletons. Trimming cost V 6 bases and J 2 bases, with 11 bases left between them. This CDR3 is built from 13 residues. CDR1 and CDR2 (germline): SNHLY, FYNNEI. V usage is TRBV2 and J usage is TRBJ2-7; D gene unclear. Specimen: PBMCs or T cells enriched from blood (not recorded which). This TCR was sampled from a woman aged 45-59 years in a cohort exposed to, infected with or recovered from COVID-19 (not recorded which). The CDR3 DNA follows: TGTGCCAGCAGACAGCCAACCACCTACGAGCAGTACTTC. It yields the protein CASRQPTTYEQYF.